This is a list of T cell receptor beta chains from one sample in a study of CD8 T cells in Susac syndrome. From the immunoSEQ multiplex PCR reads, TCRdb called clonotypes with MiXCR, one entry per CDR3 protein. Of about 69,000 distinct CDR3 sequences in the sample, about 95% were seen once. The sample taken for sequencing was CD8+ T cells from PBMCs. These receptors all come from a human donor in good health. Both conserved end residues are part of each CDR3. The D gene is left open where the match is weak. Some rows have no size entry. The others give once, few or many, or a class for an expanded clone.

V gene	clone size	D gene	J gene	CDR3 length	CDR3 DNA	CDR3 protein
TRBV28	.	TRBD2	TRBJ2-1	15	TGTGCCAGCAGTTTCGTGACTAGCGGTTACAATGAGCAGTTCTTC	CASSFVTSGYNEQFF
TRBV27	.	.	TRBJ1-2	12	TGTGCCAGCAGAACAGGGCTGGGTGGCTACACCTTC	CASRTGLGGYTF
TRBV6-4	.	.	TRBJ1-2	15	TGTGCCAGCAGTGAGACGTCGGACGGGACATATGGCTACACCTTC	CASSETSDGTYGYTF
TRBV7-9	once	.	TRBJ2-7	13	TGTGCCAGCAGCTTGATACAGGGCTACGAGCAGTACTTC	CASSLIQGYEQYF
TRBV4-2	.	.	TRBJ1-3	18	TGTGCCAGCAGCCACCTACCTTTGACAGCGAGCTCTGGAAACACCATATATTTT	CASSHLPLTASSGNTIYF
TRBV9	once	.	TRBJ2-2	16	TGTGCCAGCAGCTTAGGGAGCGCAGCGATCGCCGGGGAGCTGTTTTTT	CASSLGSAAIAGELFF
TRBV9	.	.	TRBJ2-2	17	TGTGCCAGCAGCGCCGCCCGACAGGCCCCGAACACCGGGGAGCTGTTTTTT	CASSAARQAPNTGELFF
TRBV29-1	.	.	TRBJ1-1	13	TGCAGCGCTAGAGCGTCGGGGCTCACTGAAGCTTTCTTT	CSARASGLTEAFF
TRBV28	.	TRBD2	TRBJ2-1	18	TGTGCCAGCAGTTCATTCCTAGGGAGCGGGGGGACCTACAATGAGCAGTTCTTC	CASSSFLGSGGTYNEQFF
TRBV3-1	.	TRBD2	TRBJ2-7	15	TGTGCCAGCAGCCAAATATCTAGCGGGGGGTCCGAGCAGTACTTC	CASSQISSGGSEQYF
TRBV12-3/TRBV12-4	.	.	TRBJ2-7	14	TGTGCCAGCAGTCCGACAACAGCCCGGGGCGAGCAGTACTTC	CASSPTTARGEQYF
TRBV9	.	TRBD2	TRBJ2-3	16	TGTGCCAGCAGCGGTCGACTAGCGGGGGGGCGAGATACGCAGTATTTT	CASSGRLAGGRDTQYF
TRBV14	.	.	TRBJ1-1	16	TGTGCCAGCAGCCAAGATGTCAATCCGAGCCGCACTGAAGCTTTCTTT	CASSQDVNPSRTEAFF
TRBV7-3	.	TRBD1	TRBJ2-3	13	TGTGCCAGCAGACAGGGGTGGGAAGATACGCAGTATTTT	CASRQGWEDTQYF
TRBV5-1	.	TRBD1	TRBJ2-7	14	TGCGCCAGCAGCGGCGGGACAGGGCGCTACGAGCAGTACTTC	CASSGGTGRYEQYF
TRBV27	.	TRBD1	TRBJ2-5	15	TGTGCCAGCAGTTTAGGGGACAGGGGTGTCGAGACCCAGTACTTC	CASSLGDRGVETQYF
TRBV5-1	.	TRBD1	TRBJ2-7	15	TGCGCCAGCAGCTTCCTAAAAGGGACAGACTACGAGCAGTACTTC	CASSFLKGTDYEQYF
TRBV5-1	once	TRBD1	TRBJ1-3	16	TGCGCCAGCAGCTTGGCCCAGACAGGGACTGGAAACACCATATATTTT	CASSLAQTGTGNTIYF
TRBV28	.	.	TRBJ1-2	14	TGTGCCAGCAGCCCCTTAGGCGATCCCTATGGCTACACCTTC	CASSPLGDPYGYTF
TRBV29-1	.	.	TRBJ1-2	9	TGCAGCGCCTCCGGCGACTACACCTTC	CSASGDYTF
TRBV6-5	.	.	TRBJ1-5	14	TGTGCCAGCAGTTACGGGCGGGGATCCGAGGCCCAGCATTTT	CASSYGRGSEAQHF
TRBV2	.	TRBD1	TRBJ1-1	13	TGTGCCAGCAGTTACAGGGGGCCCACTGAAGCTTTCTTT	CASSYRGPTEAFF
TRBV25-1	.	.	TRBJ1-2	15	TGTGCCAGCAGTGAGCAACTAGGGGTTTACTATGGCTACACCTTC	CASSEQLGVYYGYTF
TRBV7-9	.	.	TRBJ2-1	13	TGTGCCAGCAGCCCGAAGTCCTACAATGAGCAGTTCTTC	CASSPKSYNEQFF
TRBV9	.	TRBD2	TRBJ2-5	17	TGTGCCAGCAGCCCTGGACTAGCGGGGGAGTATCAAGAGACCCAGTACTTC	CASSPGLAGEYQETQYF
TRBV7-9	once	TRBD1	TRBJ1-1	17	TGTGCCGGGTCTGATCGGGACAGGGATCAGAAGAACACTGAAGCTTTCTTT	CAGSDRDRDQKNTEAFF
TRBV13	.	.	TRBJ2-7	13	TGTGCCAGCAGTTTGAAGGGGCGGGGCGAGCAGTACTTC	CASSLKGRGEQYF
TRBV14	.	.	TRBJ2-1	11	TGTGCCAGCAGCCAAAACAATGAGCAGTTCTTC	CASSQNNEQFF
TRBV6-2/TRBV6-3	.	.	TRBJ2-3	16	TGTGCCAGCAGTTACTCAGCCCGGTTTAGCACAGATACGCAGTATTTT	CASSYSARFSTDTQYF
TRBV25-1	.	.	TRBJ1-4	13	TGTGCCAGCAGTGCCCTGGGCCTCGGGGAACTGTTTTTT	CASSALGLGELFF
TRBV4-1	.	.	TRBJ1-1	13	TGCGCCAGCAGCCACATACAGGTACAAGAAGCTTTCTTT	CASSHIQVQEAFF
TRBV7-2	few	.	TRBJ1-4	15	TGTGCCAGCAGCTTACTGGGGGGCCGTAGGGAAAAACTGTTTTTT	CASSLLGGRREKLFF
TRBV9	.	.	TRBJ2-5	14	TGTGCCAGCAGCGTAGGTGTCCGGGGGGAGACCCAGTACTTC	CASSVGVRGETQYF
TRBV3-1	.	.	TRBJ2-3	13	TGTGCCAGCAGCCAAGAACTTGGAGATACGCAGTATTTT	CASSQELGDTQYF
TRBV5-4	once	.	TRBJ2-7	16	TGTGCCAGCAGCAAAGGCAGGGAGGGGGGCACCTACGAGCAGTACTTC	CASSKGREGGTYEQYF
TRBV24-1	.	TRBD1	TRBJ1-2	13	TGTGCCACCAGTGAACTGACAGGGTACGGCTACACCTTC	CATSELTGYGYTF
TRBV19	.	.	TRBJ2-1	11	TGTGCCAGTAGGCGGGGGCGGGAGCAGTTCTTC	CASRRGREQFF
TRBV5-4	.	.	TRBJ1-2	12	TGTGCCAGCAGCTTGGACGAGTATGGCTACACCTTC	CASSLDEYGYTF
TRBV25-1	.	.	TRBJ2-5	14	TGTGCCAGCAGTTTGAGGGAATCGGAAGAGACCCAGTACTTC	CASSLRESEETQYF
TRBV6-5	.	.	TRBJ1-1	14	TGTGCCAGCTGCCTAATGGGGACTCACACTGAAGCTTTCTTT	CASCLMGTHTEAFF
TRBV6-6	.	.	TRBJ1-2	14	TGTGCCAGCAGTTACAGCGGGGGGCAGGATGGCTACACCTTC	CASSYSGGQDGYTF
TRBV6-6	.	.	TRBJ2-7	16	TGTGCCAGCAGTTACCCACAGGGAACCCATACCTACGAGCAGTACTTC	CASSYPQGTHTYEQYF
TRBV24-1	.	.	TRBJ2-3	14	TGTGCCACCTTACGAACCCGGGACGTAGATACGCAGTATTTT	CATLRTRDVDTQYF
TRBV29-1	.	.	TRBJ2-1	14	TGCAGCGTCAACCCAGGGGGAGGGTACAATGAGCAGTTCTTC	CSVNPGGGYNEQFF
TRBV4-1	.	.	TRBJ2-7	15	TGCGCCAGCAGCCACGGCTCTTCGGGCTTGGGCGAGCAGTACTTC	CASSHGSSGLGEQYF
TRBV6-5	.	.	TRBJ2-1	15	TGTGCCAGCACCTCCGGCCAGGGAGCCTACAATGAGCAGTTCTTC	CASTSGQGAYNEQFF
TRBV28	.	.	TRBJ2-5	15	TGTGCCAGCAGTCAACCGGGACCGCCACCATCGGCCCAGTACTTC	CASSQPGPPPSAQYF
TRBV28	once	.	TRBJ1-5	12	TGTGCCACATCATATAGCAATCAGCCCCAGCATTTT	CATSYSNQPQHF
TRBV14	.	.	TRBJ1-3	16	TGTGCCAGCAGCCAAGAACCCACAAGCTCTGGAAACACCATATATTTT	CASSQEPTSSGNTIYF
TRBV28	.	.	TRBJ1-5	15	TGTGCCAGCAGTTTTGATGCAGGGGTGAATCAGCCCCAGCATTTT	CASSFDAGVNQPQHF
TRBV27	.	.	TRBJ2-2	13	TGTGCCAGCAGTTTCGGGGCCCGGGGGGAGCTGTTTTTT	CASSFGARGELFF
TRBV9	.	.	TRBJ2-5	15	TGTGCCAGCAGCGTAAGGGGGAATAACCAAGAGACCCAGTACTTC	CASSVRGNNQETQYF
TRBV7-9	.	TRBD1	TRBJ2-7	16	TGTGCCAGCAGCTCATTGGGGGCAGACAGGGACAGCGAGCAGTACTTC	CASSSLGADRDSEQYF
TRBV6-5	.	.	TRBJ2-7	13	TGTGCCAGCAGTTATGGGGGCAGGACAGAGCAGTACTTC	CASSYGGRTEQYF